These 21 T cell receptor beta chains originate from one sample sequenced in a study of identical twins. One entry per CDR3 protein results from TCRdb running MiXCR on the 5' RACE reads. The table lists some 200,000 distinct CDR3 sequences, under 10% of them singletons. A further study also used this sample, focusing on yellow fever vaccine responses in identical twins.

The specimen was memory (CD45RO+) T cells sorted from blood. The receptors were sampled from a woman aged 18-29 years in good health.

This clonotype was recorded a few times. The chain uses TRBV20-1 and TRBJ1-1; TRBD1 might be the D (5 bases). Trimming removed 3 bases from V and 4 bases from J, with 12 bases in between. The CDR3 length is 13 residues. Germline CDR1 and CDR2: DFQATT and SNEGSKA (reference sequence). CDR3 amino acids: CSARGDRITEAFF. The CDR3 DNA is TGCAGTGCTAGGGGGGACCGGATCACTGAAGCTTTCTTT.

The chain's CDR3 is CASSQDRGRAEKLFF. The CDR3 coding sequence is TGCGCCAGCAGCCAAGATAGGGGGCGGGCTGAAAAACTGTTTTTT. The rearrangement joins TRBV4-3 to TRBJ1-4; 7 nucleotides line up with TRBD1. The germline gives CDR1 LGHNA, CDR2 YSLEER. V lost 0 bases to trimming and J lost 7 bases; unmatched junction nucleotides: 5. The CDR3 loop spans 15 amino acids.

The rearrangement uses TRBV20-1 and TRBJ2-3, with D unresolved. CDR3 length equals 12 residues. In germline, CDR1 is DFQATT, CDR2 SNEGSKA (reference sequence). Trimming stripped 6 bases from V and 4 bases from J, with 11 bases between. The CDR3 DNA sequence: TGCAGTGCCAGACCCGGCCCAGATACGCAGTATTTT. This encodes CSARPGPDTQYF.

This chain joins TRBV10-3 and TRBJ2-6; TRBD2 matches at 9 bases. Germline loops: CDR1 ENHRY, CDR2 SYGVKD. Unmatched junction bases numbered 11, after V lost 8 bases and J lost 0 bases. CDR3 length: 18 amino acids. Here the CDR3 reads CAIATGAGGSSGANVLTF. The CDR3 region has the DNA TGTGCCATCGCCACCGGAGCGGGAGGAAGCTCTGGGGCCAACGTCCTGACTTTC.

This clonotype was seen at least ten times. V gene TRBV5-6 combines with J gene TRBJ2-4; D may be TRBD2 (5 bases). Germline loops: CDR1 SGHDT, CDR2 YYEEEE. The length of the CDR3 is 15 residues. Trimming took 0 bases from V and 6 from J, leaving 13 bases between them. CDR3 region: CASSLELPGGNIQYF. DNA of the CDR3: TGTGCCAGCAGCTTGGAACTACCCGGAGGAAACATTCAGTACTTC.

This clonotype has just a few counts. CDR3 residues: CASSRGPPGNNEQFF. CDR3 nucleotides: TGTGCCAGCAGCCGGGGACCGCCTGGGAATAATGAGCAGTTCTTC. The chain couples TRBV9 to TRBJ2-1; TRBD1 or TRBD2 may be the D gene (5 bases each). CDR1 SGDLS and CDR2 YYNGEE come from the germline V gene. Trimming took off 4 bases at V and 7 bases at J, with 18 bases between the two ends. CDR3 length: 15 residues.

This clonotype was seen ten or more times. This chain uses TRBV20-1 with TRBJ1-1, with a weak D call TRBD1 (5 bases). V was cut by 6 bases and J by 4 bases, with 15 bases left in between. This CDR3 comprises 13 residues. Germline V gene data show CDR1 as DFQATT and CDR2 as SNEGSKA (reference sequence). CDR3 residues: CSADRSGVTEAFF. The CDR3 DNA reads TGCAGTGCGGATCGATCGGGGGTCACTGAAGCTTTCTTT.

A few counts support this clonotype. The V call is TRBV7-8, the J call TRBJ2-1, with a tentative D call TRBD2 (5 bases). The CDR3 consists of 16 residues. V was clipped by 1 base and J by 0 bases, with 10 bases between them. The germline CDR1 and CDR2 sequences are SGHVS and FQNEAQ. CDR3 region: CASSLVISDSYNEQFF. The CDR3, as DNA: TGTGCCAGCAGCTTAGTTATTAGCGACTCCTACAATGAGCAGTTCTTC.

There are many counts of this clonotype. V gene TRBV10-3 combines with J gene TRBJ2-2; D remains ambiguous. Germline CDR1 and CDR2: ENHRY and SYGVKD. CDR3 length equals 15 residues. Trimming took off 5 bases at V and 0 bases at J, with 10 bases between the two ends. CDR3 nucleotides: TGTGCCATCAGTTCAGGTGCCACGAACACCGGGGAGCTGTTTTTT. Encoded protein: CAISSGATNTGELFF.

This clonotype appeared a few times. V is TRBV25-1 and J is TRBJ2-1; possible D gene TRBD2, 6 bases. Germline V gene data show CDR1 as MGHDK and CDR2 as SYGVNS. V lost 7 bases, J lost 2 bases, and 15 bases lay in between. The CDR3 sequence is 15 residues long. The CDR3 here is CASTDREFAYNEQFF. CDR3 bases: TGTGCCAGCACCGACCGGGAGTTCGCCTACAATGAGCAGTTCTTC.

The chain joins TRBV11-2 to TRBJ2-2, with unresolved D. This CDR3 comprises 11 residues. Trimming removed 2 bases at V and 9 bases at J, with 4 bases between. Germline CDR1 reads SGHAT; CDR2 reads FQNNGV. Here the CDR3 reads CASSLSRELFF. Written as DNA, the CDR3 is TGTGCCAGCAGCTTATCTAGGGAGCTGTTTTTT.

This clonotype was picked up a small number of times. The chain joins TRBV2 to TRBJ2-5, with D perhaps matching TRBD2 (6 bases). V dropped 6 bases and J dropped 2 bases, with 16 bases sitting between them. CDR3 size: 15 residues. Germline V CDR1 and CDR2: SNHLY, FYNNEI. CDR3 DNA: TGTGCCAGCAGCAAAGCGCTGGGGAGGCAAGAGACCCAGTACTTC. This gives the protein CASSKALGRQETQYF.

There are many counts of this clonotype. The genes are TRBV12-3 or TRBV12-4 and TRBJ2-1, with 9 bases matching TRBD2. The CDR3 length is 15 residues. V was clipped by 6 bases and J by 13 bases; unmatched bases: 16. CDR3 in DNA: TGTGCCAGCAGGGAACGCCTAGCGGGATTTACCCCCCAGTTCTTC. Its protein is CASRERLAGFTPQFF.

This chain links TRBV30 with TRBJ1-2; 9 bases fit TRBD1. Germline trimming cut 3 bases from V and 7 bases from J; bases unmatched to any gene: 6. The CDR3 loop spans 13 amino acids. Germline assignment: CDR1 GTSNPN and CDR2 SVGIG (reference sequence). CDR3 nucleotide sequence: TGTGCCTGGAGGGGACAGGGAAGAGGTGGCTACACCTTC. Its protein is CAWRGQGRGGYTF.

This clonotype came up a few times. The rearrangement uses TRBV21-1 and TRBJ1-1. TRBV21-1 is described as a pseudogene. This CDR3 has 16 amino acids. CDR3 nucleotides: TGTGCCAGCAGCAAAGATCGAGCAGGCCTTACTCGCGAAGCTTTCTTT. This translates into CASSKDRAGLTREAFF.

This clonotype came up once. The J gene is TRBJ2-6, the V gene TRBV29-1; 9 nucleotides agree with TRBD1. V lost 6 bases to trimming and J lost 2 bases; unmatched junction nucleotides: 11. This CDR3 region has 17 residues. Germline V gene data show CDR1 as SQVTM and CDR2 as ANQGSEA. The CDR3 spells CSVPLDRGGTGANVLTF. Here the CDR3 DNA reads TGCAGCGTACCCCTGGACAGGGGCGGAACTGGGGCCAACGTCCTGACTTTC.

This chain joins TRBV28 and TRBJ2-5; no reliable D call. The CDR3 totals 12 residues. The germline V gene has CDR1 MDHEN and CDR2 SYDVKM. V lost 3 bases, J lost 0 bases, and 2 bases lay in between. CDR3 sequence: CASSFHQETQYF. The CDR3 region has the DNA TGTGCCAGCAGTTTTCACCAAGAGACCCAGTACTTC.

The chain carries TRBV28 and TRBJ1-5, with 8 bases identical to TRBD1. The germline gives CDR1 MDHEN, CDR2 SYDVKM. After removal of 3 bases from V and 1 base from J, the junction contained 8 bases not matched to a gene. The CDR3 sequence is 17 residues long. CDR3 nucleotides: TGTGCCAGCAGTTTGAGTCCAGGGGGCAAAAGCAATCAGCCCCAGCATTTT. Amino acid sequence: CASSLSPGGKSNQPQHF.

The chain links TRBV5-1 to TRBJ2-7; D might be TRBD2 (6 bases). This CDR3 contains 17 residues. The germline V gene has CDR1 SGHRS and CDR2 YFSETQ. V lost 4 bases and J lost 0, with 20 bases in between. CDR3 nucleotides: TGCGCCAGCAGCGGATTGATGGGGAGGAATTACTCCTACGAGCAGTACTTC. Protein sequence: CASSGLMGRNYSYEQYF.

The table lists this clonotype with many counts. This chain joins TRBV6-1 and TRBJ2-2; 8 bases line up with TRBD2. CDR3 length equals 16 residues. Germline trimming cut 6 bases from V and 5 bases from J; bases unmatched to any gene: 11. Germline CDR1 is MNHNS and CDR2 is SASEGT. For the CDR3, the DNA is TGTGCCAGCAGGCGATCGGGGGGGATGGGAACCGGGGAGCTGTTTTTT. It translates to CASRRSGGMGTGELFF.

This clonotype showed up just a few times. With a much larger clone just one base away, this may be a read error. V gene TRBV6-2 or TRBV6-3 combines with J gene TRBJ2-5; D is ambiguous. CDR1 is MNHEY and CDR2 is SVGEGT in the germline V gene. There are 11 residues in the CDR3. The CDR3 coding sequence is TGTGCCAGCAGTTTCCAAAAGACCCAGTACTTC. Translation gives CASSFQKTQYF.